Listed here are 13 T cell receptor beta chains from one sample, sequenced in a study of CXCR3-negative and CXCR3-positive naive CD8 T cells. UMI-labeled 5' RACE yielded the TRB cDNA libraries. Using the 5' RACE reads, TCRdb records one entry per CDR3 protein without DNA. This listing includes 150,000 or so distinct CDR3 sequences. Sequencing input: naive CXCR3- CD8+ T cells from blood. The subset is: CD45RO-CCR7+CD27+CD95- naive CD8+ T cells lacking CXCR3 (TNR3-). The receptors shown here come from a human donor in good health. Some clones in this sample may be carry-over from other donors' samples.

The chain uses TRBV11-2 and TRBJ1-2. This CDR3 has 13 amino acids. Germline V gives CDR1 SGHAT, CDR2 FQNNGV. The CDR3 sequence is CASSPGGGYGYTF.

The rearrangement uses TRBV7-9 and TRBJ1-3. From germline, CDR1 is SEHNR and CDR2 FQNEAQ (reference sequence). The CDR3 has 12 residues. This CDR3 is CASSLYVNTIYF.

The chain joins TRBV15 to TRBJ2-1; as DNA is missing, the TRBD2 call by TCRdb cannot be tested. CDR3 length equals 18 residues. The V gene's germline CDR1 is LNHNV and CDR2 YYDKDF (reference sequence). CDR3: CATSGETTSGVYYNEQFF. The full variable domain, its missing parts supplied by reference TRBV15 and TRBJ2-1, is DAMVIQNPRYQVTQFGKPVTLSCSQTLNHNVMYWYQQKSSQAPKLLFHYYDKDFNNEADTPDNFQSRRPNTSFCFLDIRSPGLGDTAMYLCATSGETTSGVYYNEQFFGPGTRLTVL.

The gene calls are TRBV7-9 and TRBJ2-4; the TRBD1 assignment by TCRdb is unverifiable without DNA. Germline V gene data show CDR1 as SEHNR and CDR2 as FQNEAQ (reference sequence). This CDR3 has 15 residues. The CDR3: CASSGRQSPKNIQYF.

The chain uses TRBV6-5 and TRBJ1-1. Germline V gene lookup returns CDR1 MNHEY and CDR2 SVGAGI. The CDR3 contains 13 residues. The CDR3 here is CASSIVDGTEAFF.

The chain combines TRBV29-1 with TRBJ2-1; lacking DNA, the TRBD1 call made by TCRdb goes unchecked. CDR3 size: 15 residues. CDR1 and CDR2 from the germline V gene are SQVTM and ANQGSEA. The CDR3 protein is CSVEQDRSRLNEQFF.

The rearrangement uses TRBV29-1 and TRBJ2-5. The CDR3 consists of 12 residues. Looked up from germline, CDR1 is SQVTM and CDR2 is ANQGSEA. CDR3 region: CSVETNGETQYF.

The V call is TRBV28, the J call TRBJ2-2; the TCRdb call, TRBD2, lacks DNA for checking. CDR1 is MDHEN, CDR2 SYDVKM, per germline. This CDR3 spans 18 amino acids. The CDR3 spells CASSLYRLAGDSTGELFF.

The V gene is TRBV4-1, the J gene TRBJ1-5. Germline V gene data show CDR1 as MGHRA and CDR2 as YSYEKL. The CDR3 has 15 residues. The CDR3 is CASSLDPNSNQPQHF.

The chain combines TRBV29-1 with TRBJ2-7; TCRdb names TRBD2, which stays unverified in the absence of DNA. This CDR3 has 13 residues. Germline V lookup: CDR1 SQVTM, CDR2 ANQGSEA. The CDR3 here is CSVLSVGRNEQYF.

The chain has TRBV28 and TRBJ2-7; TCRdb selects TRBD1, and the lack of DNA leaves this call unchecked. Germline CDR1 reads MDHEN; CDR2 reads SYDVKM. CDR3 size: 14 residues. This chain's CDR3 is CASSTLGTGDEQYF.

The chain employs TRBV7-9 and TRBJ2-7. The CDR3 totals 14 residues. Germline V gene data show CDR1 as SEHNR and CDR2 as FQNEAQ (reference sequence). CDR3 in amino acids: CASSTPLGPYEQYF.

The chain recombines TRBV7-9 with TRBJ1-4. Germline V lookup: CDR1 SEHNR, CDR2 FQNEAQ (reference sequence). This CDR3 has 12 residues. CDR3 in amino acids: CASSLVAEKLFF.